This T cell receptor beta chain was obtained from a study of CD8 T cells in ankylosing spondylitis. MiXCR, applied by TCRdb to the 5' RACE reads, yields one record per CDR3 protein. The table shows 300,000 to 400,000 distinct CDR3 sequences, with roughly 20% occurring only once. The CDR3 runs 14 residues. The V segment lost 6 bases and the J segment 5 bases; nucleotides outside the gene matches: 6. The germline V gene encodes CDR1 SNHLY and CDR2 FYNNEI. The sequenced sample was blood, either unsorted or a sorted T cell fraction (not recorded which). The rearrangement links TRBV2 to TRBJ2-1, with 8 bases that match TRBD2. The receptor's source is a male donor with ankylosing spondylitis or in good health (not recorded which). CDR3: CASSPRGGNNEQFF. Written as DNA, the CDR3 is TGTGCCAGCAGCCCCCGGGGGGGGAACAATGAGCAGTTCTTC.